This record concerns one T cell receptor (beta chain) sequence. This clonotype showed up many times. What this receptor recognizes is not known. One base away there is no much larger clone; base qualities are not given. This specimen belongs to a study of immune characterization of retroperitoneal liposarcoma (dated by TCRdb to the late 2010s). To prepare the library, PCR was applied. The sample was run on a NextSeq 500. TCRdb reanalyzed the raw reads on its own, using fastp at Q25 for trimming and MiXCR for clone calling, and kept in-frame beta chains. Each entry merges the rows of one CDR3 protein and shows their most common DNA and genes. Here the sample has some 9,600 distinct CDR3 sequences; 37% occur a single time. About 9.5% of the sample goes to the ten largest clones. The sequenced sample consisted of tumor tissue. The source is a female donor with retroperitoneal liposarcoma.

The CDR3 protein is CASSEAGGGGYEQFF. The nucleotide sequence reads as follows: TGTGCCAGCAGTGAAGCTGGGGGGGGCGGCTACGAGCAGTTCTTC. Recombination linked TRBV6-1 to TRBJ2-1; a tentative D match to TRBD2 spans 7 bases. The CDR3 runs 15 amino acids, cysteine and phenylalanine included. Of all the DNA, just the CDR3 is kept, 45 bases in frame from base 1. CDR1 and CDR2 were assigned from the germline V gene as MNHNS and SASEGT. Trimming at the junction amounts to 0 bases on V and 10 bases on J, and the germline ends lie 16 bases apart.